These 8 T cell receptor beta chains came from one sample sequenced in a study of molecular identifiers for immune sequencing clone quantification. TCRdb recomputed calls from the PCR reads with MiXCR, one row per CDR3 protein. Altogether about 54,000 distinct CDR3 sequences are present, approximately 26% being singletons, with the ten largest covering 1.9%. The sample consisted of naive CD8+ T cells from blood, with Jurkat cell RNA spiked in. Regarding subset: FACS-sorted CD8+CD4-CCR7+CD45RA+ naive T cells. All receptors come from a human donor in good health. Some libraries in this study had Jurkat cell RNA spiked in.

Comment on this clonotype: Possible read error: a much larger clone is one base away. The chain links TRBV14 to TRBJ1-6, with a possible D match to TRBD1 (6 bases). Trimming took off 4 bases at V and 11 bases at J, with 18 bases between the two ends. The CDR3 consists of 15 residues. The V gene's germline CDR1 is SGHDN and CDR2 FVKESK. The CDR3 protein is CASSPPGTPLAPLHF. The CDR3 DNA sequence: TGTGCCAGCAGCCCCCCCGGGACACCGTTAGCACCCCTCCACTTT. Using reference TRBV14 and TRBJ1-6 for the parts outside the CDR3, the full variable domain is EAGVTQFPSHSVIEKGQTVTLRCDPISGHDNLYWYRRVMGKEIKFLLHFVKESKQDESGMPNNRFLAERTGGTYSTLKVQPAELEDSGVYFCASSPPGTPLAPLHFGNGTRLTVT.

In this sample, this clonotype turned up once. Possible read error: a much larger clone is one base away. The chain joins TRBV7-9 to TRBJ1-2, with 8 bases that match TRBD1. CDR1 is SEHNR, CDR2 FQNEAQ, per germline (reference sequence). This CDR3 has 15 residues. In nucleotides, the CDR3 is TGTGCCAGCAGCCTAGCTGACAGGGGTATTTTAAGCTACGCCTTC. Translation gives CASSLADRGILSYAF. The full variable domain, in which reference TRBV7-9 and TRBJ1-2 provide the parts outside the CDR3, is DTGVSQNPRHKITKRGQNVTFRCDPISEHNRLYWYRQTLGQGPEFLTYFQNEAQLEKSRLLSDRFSAERPKGSFSTLEIQRTEQGDSAMYLCASSLADRGILSYAFGSGTRLTVV.

The V call is TRBV7-9, the J call TRBJ1-4; D ambiguous. The CDR3 is 15 amino acids. V was clipped by 5 bases and J by 2 bases, with 12 bases between them. The germline CDR1 and CDR2 sequences are SEHNR and FQNEAQ (reference sequence). CDR3 nucleotides: TGTGCCAGCAGCGGAAAGACGGTGACTAATGAAAAACTGTTTTTT. Its translation: CASSGKTVTNEKLFF.

There are many counts of this clonotype. The chain joins TRBV10-2 to TRBJ1-2; D possibly corresponds to TRBD1 (6 bases). CDR1 is WSHSY, CDR2 SAAADI, per germline. CDR3 length: 14 amino acids. The germline V and J ends were trimmed by 4 bases and 5 bases, with 14 bases remaining between them. CDR3 loop: CASSVMGGGYGYTF. The CDR3 DNA reads TGCGCCAGCAGTGTGATGGGGGGCGGATATGGCTACACCTTC.

This clonotype has at least ten counts. The chain carries TRBV29-1 and TRBJ1-1; a possible D gene is TRBD1 (5 bases). CDR1 is SQVTM and CDR2 is ANQGSEA in the germline V gene. This CDR3 region has 13 residues. V was trimmed by 3 bases and J by 3 bases, leaving 11 bases between them. Here the CDR3 reads CSVDEGRDTEAFF. CDR3 sequence (DNA): TGCAGCGTTGATGAGGGGAGGGACACTGAAGCTTTCTTT.

Concerning this clonotype: This clone may be a read error of a much larger clone one base away. The CDR3, as DNA: TGTGCCTCTCAGCGGGAGGGCCGGGAGGCCCAGTACTTC. Amino acid sequence: CASQREGREAQYF. The chain uses TRBV12-3 or TRBV12-4 and TRBJ2-5; 10 bases map to TRBD2. CDR3 length equals 13 residues. V lost 11 bases, J lost 9 bases, and 12 bases stayed unmatched.

V and J are TRBV5-1 and TRBJ1-1; D is ambiguous. The germline CDR1 and CDR2 sequences are SGHRS and YFSETQ. The CDR3 is made up of 17 amino acids. V gave up 2 bases and J gave up 1 base, with 18 bases separating them. The CDR3 sequence: CASSLYPRYSENTEAFF. The CDR3 bases are TGCGCCAGCAGCTTATACCCAAGATATAGCGAGAACACTGAAGCTTTCTTT. Supplemented by reference TRBV5-1 and TRBJ1-1, the full variable domain reads KAGVTQTPRYLIKTRGQQVTLSCSPISGHRSVSWYQQTPGQGLQFLFEYFSETQRNKGNFPGRFSGRQFSNSRSEMNVSTLELGDSALYLCASSLYPRYSENTEAFFGQGTRLTVV.

This clonotype was counted at least ten times. V is TRBV7-3 and J is TRBJ1-5; TRBD1 might be the D (5 bases). The germline V gene has CDR1 SGHTA and CDR2 FQGTGA. The CDR3 length is 15 residues. V was cut by 3 bases and J by 2 bases, with 11 bases left in between. The CDR3 sequence is CASSLGGWRNQPQHF. The CDR3 nucleotides are TGTGCCAGCAGCTTGGGGGGTTGGCGCAATCAGCCCCAGCATTTT.